Sequencing of this T cell receptor (beta chain) was carried out in a study of human T cells and chemical hapten exposure. Study findings and constraints: Significantly greater numbers of large CDR3 similarity clusters came from expanded TCRs than from controls. Expanded TCR counts at PT1 went up together with patch test score, a positive correlation.

Original processing methods: Ranging from about 20,000 to 700,000, TCR counts per sample had a median value of around 91,000. TCRdb re-analysed the RACE reads in MiXCR, keeping a single row per CDR3 protein. TCRdb, not the original authors, processed these V and J calls. The sample carries 80,000 to 100,000 distinct CDR3 sequences, around 10% recorded once. Between the trimmed V and J ends, which lost 1 base and 5 bases, there was a span of 14 bases. CDR1 and CDR2 (germline): MGHRA, YSYEKL. The CDR3 is 16 residues long. Ten or more counts support this clonotype. The target antigen is unknown. Time point denoted: pre-sensitization, week 0. Treatment specified: therapeutic diphenylcyclopropenone sensitization with weekly scalp DPC.

The source material was whole blood, sampled in connection with sensitization to the hapten diphenylcyclopropenone (DPC). The chain uses TRBV4-1 and TRBJ1-4; unclear D gene. The sequence derives from a woman aged 40 to 55 with alopecia areata. Some clones in this sample may be carry-over from other donors' samples. CDR3 DNA: TGCGCCAGCAGCCAAGTGGTTAGGACGGCGAATGAAAAACTGTTTTTT. Translation gives CASSQVVRTANEKLFF.